This T cell receptor (beta chain) was obtained from a study of blood T cell repertoires in COVID-19 (dated by TCRdb to the early 2020s). With respect to the entire study: The collaborator samples originated in the United States, Italy and Spain and spanned the acute and convalescent phases of COVID-19. The material from the prospective study consisted of cDNA or gDNA derived from T cells, B-cell-depleted T cells, or PBMCs. Deeply sampled blood TCRbeta repertoires from subjects exposed to, actively infected with, or recovered from COVID-19 were included in the dataset. The repertoires were made available in a free public database intended to serve as a resource for research on the immune response to SARS-CoV-2. The samples were drawn from two sources: the first 160 participants of the ongoing ImmuneRACE study, and 1,000 to 1,500 subjects contributed by 6 global collaborators. A de-identified subject ID, COVID-19 status, age in years and sex were almost always included in the sample metadata. Where HLA class I and class II types were available, the types were taken from metadata supplied by the sample provider, not from assay-based typing.

Worth noting for this clone: Its binding antigen is unknown. Within one base of it there is no much larger clone, and no base qualities were kept.

Spanning cysteine to phenylalanine, the CDR3 consists of 14 amino acids. The DNA shown is the 42-base CDR3, in frame from base 1. V loses 3 bases, J loses 4 bases, and the germline ends lie 12 bases apart. The germline V gene encodes CDR1 MNHEY and CDR2 SMNVEV (reference sequence). What the work shows at the level of the full study, not this receptor alone: Clinical and demographic metadata were provided uncurated, with the amount varying by source and participant.

The collaborating institutions used their own protocols to collect whole blood in K2EDTA tubes. Collaborator samples were shipped for TCRbeta analysis as frozen whole blood, isolated PBMCs, or DNA extracted from either sample type. TCRbeta CDR3 regions were amplified from genomic DNA by means of the immunoSEQ Assay, a bias-controlled multiplex PCR. Under the source paper's analysis protocol: The number of nucleated cells in each sample was estimated from the amplification of reference gene primers within the assay. To quantify the absolute abundance of each unique TCRbeta CDR3 rearrangement, sequence reads were collapsed and filtered. Productive Simpson clonality was computed per sample as the square root of Simpson's diversity index over productive rearrangements. The clones in this table, taken by TCRdb from immuneACCESS, are in-frame only. Not every clone is retained; where verified, under half of the shortfall comes from an unresolved V gene, and the cause of the rest is unknown. That table gives V, J and clone size, and the DNA gave D and trimming. Within this sample are under 300,000 clones, with approximately 78% of them counted one time only. The ten largest clones take up around 3.4% of the sample.

The V and J genes are TRBV27 and TRBJ1-1; a tentative D match to TRBD1 spans 5 bases. The sample comprised peripheral blood. The sequence came from a woman aged 18 to 35 with acute or convalescent COVID-19. The DNA reads TGTGCCAGCAGTTTTCAGGGCAGGCGCACTGAAGCTTTCTTT. Its translation is CASSFQGRRTEAFF.